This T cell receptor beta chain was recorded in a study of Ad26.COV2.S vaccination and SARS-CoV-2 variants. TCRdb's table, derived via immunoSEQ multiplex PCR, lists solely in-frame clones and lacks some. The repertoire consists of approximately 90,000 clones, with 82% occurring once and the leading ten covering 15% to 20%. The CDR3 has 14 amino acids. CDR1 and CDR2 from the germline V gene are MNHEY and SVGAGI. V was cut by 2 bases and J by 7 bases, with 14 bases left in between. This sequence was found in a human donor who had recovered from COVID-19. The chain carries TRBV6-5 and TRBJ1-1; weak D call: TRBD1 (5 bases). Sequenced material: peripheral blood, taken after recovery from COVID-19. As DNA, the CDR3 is TGTGCCAGCAGTTACGGCGGGACCGCGCGTGAAGCTTTCTTT. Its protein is CASSYGGTAREAFF.